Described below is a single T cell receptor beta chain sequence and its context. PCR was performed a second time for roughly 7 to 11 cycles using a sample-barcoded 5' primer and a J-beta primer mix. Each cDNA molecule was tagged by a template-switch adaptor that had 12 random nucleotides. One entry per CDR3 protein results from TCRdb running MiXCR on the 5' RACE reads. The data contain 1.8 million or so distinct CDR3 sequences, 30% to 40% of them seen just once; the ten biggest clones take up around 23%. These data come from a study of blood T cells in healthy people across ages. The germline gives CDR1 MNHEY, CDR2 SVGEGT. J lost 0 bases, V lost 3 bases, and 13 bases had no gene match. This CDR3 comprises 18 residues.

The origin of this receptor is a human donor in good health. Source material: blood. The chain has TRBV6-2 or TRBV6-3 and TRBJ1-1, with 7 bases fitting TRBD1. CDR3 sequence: CASSYSTQGKYMNTEAFF. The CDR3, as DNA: TGTGCCAGCAGTTATTCAACACAGGGGAAGTACATGAACACTGAAGCTTTCTTT.